This is a list of T cell receptor beta chains from one sample in a study of T-cell reconstitution after alpha-beta-depleted transplantation in children. TCRdb itself ran the PCR reads through MiXCR, one entry per CDR3 protein. The repertoire holds under 300,000 distinct CDR3 sequences, around 9.7% seen once, with about 4.9% in the top ten. Sequenced here: PBMCs from the stem cell graft donor, sampled from the stem cell graft. The receptors shown here come from a human donor who donated a stem cell graft to a child with SCID. Each CDR3 is given with its conserved first and last residue. The D gene is left open where the match is weak. Clone size, where shown, is once, few, many, or a class for clones that have expanded.

D,J,V,size,CDR3,DNA
-,TRBJ1-5,TRBV3-1,many,CASSQDLGSSNQPQHF,TGTGCCAGCAGCCAAGACTTGGGAAGCAGCAATCAGCCCCAGCATTTT
TRBD2,TRBJ2-1,TRBV20-1,many,CSAGTSGYNEQFF,TGCAGTGCCGGGACTAGCGGTTACAATGAGCAGTTCTTC
-,TRBJ2-1,TRBV30,many,CAWSTSNEQFF,TGTGCCTGGAGTACTAGTAATGAGCAGTTCTTC
-,TRBJ1-6,TRBV5-5,many,CASSLQGNWDSPLHF,TGTGCCAGCAGCCTCCAGGGGAATTGGGATTCACCCCTCCACTTT
-,TRBJ1-5,TRBV5-5,many,CASSLELYQPQHF,TGTGCCAGCAGCTTGGAACTTTATCAGCCCCAGCATTTT
-,TRBJ2-7,TRBV29-1,many,CSVAQGSYEQYF,TGCAGCGTTGCACAGGGATCCTACGAGCAGTACTTC
-,TRBJ1-1,TRBV20-1,many,CSARPDMNTEAFF,TGCAGTGCTAGACCGGACATGAACACTGAAGCTTTCTTT
TRBD1,TRBJ2-7,TRBV12-3/TRBV12-4,many,CASGRGQGIYEQYF,TGTGCCAGCGGAAGGGGACAGGGGATCTACGAGCAGTACTTC
-,TRBJ1-1,TRBV5-1,-,CASSPLGGYTEAFF,TGCGCCAGCAGCCCTCTGGGGGGCTACACTGAAGCTTTCTTT
TRBD1,TRBJ1-2,TRBV7-9,many,CASSATGLDGYTF,TGTGCCAGCAGCGCGACAGGGCTGGATGGCTACACCTTC
-,TRBJ2-2,TRBV5-1,many,CASSTRKGTPNTGELFF,TGCGCCAGCAGCACCCGGAAGGGCACCCCGAACACCGGGGAGCTGTTTTTT
-,TRBJ2-1,TRBV6-1,many,CASSESPTYNEQFF,TGTGCCAGCAGTGAATCCCCAACCTACAATGAGCAGTTCTTC
TRBD1,TRBJ1-2,TRBV10-2,many,CASSEIWDSYGYTF,TGCGCCAGCAGTGAGATCTGGGACAGTTATGGCTACACCTTC
-,TRBJ2-2,TRBV7-2,many,CASRIARAANTGELFF,TGTGCCAGCAGGATTGCTCGGGCAGCGAACACCGGGGAGCTGTTTTTT
TRBD1,TRBJ1-2,TRBV19,many,CASSGRTGDPGYTF,TGTGCCAGTAGCGGTCGGACAGGGGATCCTGGCTACACCTTC
-,TRBJ2-4,TRBV4-1,many,CASSQADGLAKNIQYF,TGCGCCAGCAGCCAAGCAGACGGCTTAGCCAAAAACATTCAGTACTTC
-,TRBJ2-2,TRBV6-5,many,CASSYSQGRTGELFF,TGTGCCAGCAGTTACTCGCAGGGGAGGACCGGGGAGCTGTTTTTT
TRBD2,TRBJ2-1,TRBV7-3,-,CASSPNGGGNNNEQFF,TGTGCCAGCAGCCCAAACGGCGGGGGGAACAACAATGAGCAGTTCTTC
TRBD1,TRBJ1-6,TRBV6-1,many,CASSAPQGAGSPLHF,TGTGCCAGCAGTGCCCCCCAGGGGGCCGGATCACCCCTCCACTTT
-,TRBJ2-7,TRBV2,many,CASSEASLVHSYEQYF,TGTGCCAGCAGTGAAGCTTCGTTGGTTCACTCCTACGAGCAGTACTTC
-,TRBJ1-5,TRBV5-1,many,CASSLAPQPQHF,TGCGCCAGCAGCTTGGCCCCTCAGCCCCAGCATTTT
TRBD2,TRBJ2-2,TRBV12-3/TRBV12-4,many,CASSQIAGADGELFF,TGTGCCAGCAGTCAGATAGCGGGGGCAGACGGGGAGCTGTTTTTT
TRBD2,TRBJ2-5,TRBV28,many,CASSEGRGAPQETQYF,TGTGCCAGCAGTGAGGGGCGGGGGGCCCCTCAAGAGACCCAGTACTTC
TRBD2,TRBJ2-3,TRBV7-9,many,CASSRSGGGTDTQYF,TGTGCCAGCAGCCGAAGCGGGGGGGGAACAGATACGCAGTATTTT
-,TRBJ1-2,TRBV5-1,many,CASSLEVGGYGYTF,TGCGCCAGCAGCTTGGAAGTCGGGGGCTATGGCTACACCTTC
-,TRBJ2-7,TRBV5-1,many,CASSFGGDPYEQYF,TGCGCCAGCAGCTTTGGAGGGGACCCCTACGAGCAGTACTTC
TRBD2,TRBJ2-2,TRBV5-1,many,CASSPGLAGPNTGELFF,TGCGCCAGCAGCCCCGGCTTAGCGGGGCCTAACACCGGGGAGCTGTTTTTT
TRBD2,TRBJ2-1,TRBV19,many,CASSPLAGESYNEQFF,TGTGCCAGTAGTCCGTTAGCGGGGGAATCCTACAATGAGCAGTTCTTC
TRBD2,TRBJ2-7,TRBV6-2/TRBV6-3,many,CASSGLAGGSKYF,TGTGCCAGCAGTGGACTAGCGGGGGGGTCTAAGTACTTC
-,TRBJ1-2,TRBV7-9,many,CASSQEGYGYTF,TGTGCCAGCAGCCAGGAGGGCTATGGCTACACCTTC